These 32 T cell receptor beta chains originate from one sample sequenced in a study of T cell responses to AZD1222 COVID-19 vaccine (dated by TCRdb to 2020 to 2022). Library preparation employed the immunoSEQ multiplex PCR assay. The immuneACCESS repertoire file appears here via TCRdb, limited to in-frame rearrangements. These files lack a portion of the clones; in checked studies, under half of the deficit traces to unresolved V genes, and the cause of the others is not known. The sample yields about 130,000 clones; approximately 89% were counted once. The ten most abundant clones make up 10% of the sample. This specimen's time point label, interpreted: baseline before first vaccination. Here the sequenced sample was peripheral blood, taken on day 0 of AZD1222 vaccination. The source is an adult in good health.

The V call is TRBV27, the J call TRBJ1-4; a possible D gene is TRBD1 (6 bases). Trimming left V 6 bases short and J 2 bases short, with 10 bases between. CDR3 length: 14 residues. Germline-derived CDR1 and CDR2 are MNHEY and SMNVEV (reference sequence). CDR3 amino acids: CASRRDNTNEKLFF. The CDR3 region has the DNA TGTGCCAGCAGAAGGGACAACACTAATGAAAAACTGTTTTTT.

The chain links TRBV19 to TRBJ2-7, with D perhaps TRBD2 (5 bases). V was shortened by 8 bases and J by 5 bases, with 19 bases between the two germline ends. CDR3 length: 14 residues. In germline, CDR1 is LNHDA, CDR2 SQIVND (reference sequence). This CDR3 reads CASARFLGRDEQYF. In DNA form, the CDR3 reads TGTGCCAGTGCAAGGTTTCTGGGGAGAGACGAGCAGTACTTC. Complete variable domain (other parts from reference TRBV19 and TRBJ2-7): DGGITQSPKYLFRKEGQNVTLSCEQNLNHDAMYWYRQDPGQGLRLIYYSQIVNDFQKGDIAEGYSVSREKKESFPLTVTSAQKNPTAFYLCASARFLGRDEQYFGPGTRLTVT.

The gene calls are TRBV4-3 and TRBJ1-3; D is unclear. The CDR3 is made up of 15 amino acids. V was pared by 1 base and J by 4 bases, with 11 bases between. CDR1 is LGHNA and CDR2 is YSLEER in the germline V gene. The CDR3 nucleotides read TGCGCCAGCAGCCAAGTCCGAGGATTCGGAAACACCATATATTTT. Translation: CASSQVRGFGNTIYF.

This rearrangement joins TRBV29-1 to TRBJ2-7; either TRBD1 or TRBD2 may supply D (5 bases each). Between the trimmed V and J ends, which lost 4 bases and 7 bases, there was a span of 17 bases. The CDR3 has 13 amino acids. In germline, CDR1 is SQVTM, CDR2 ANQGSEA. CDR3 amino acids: CSVARDGLWEQYF. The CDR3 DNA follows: TGCAGCGTTGCTCGGGACGGACTGTGGGAGCAGTACTTC.

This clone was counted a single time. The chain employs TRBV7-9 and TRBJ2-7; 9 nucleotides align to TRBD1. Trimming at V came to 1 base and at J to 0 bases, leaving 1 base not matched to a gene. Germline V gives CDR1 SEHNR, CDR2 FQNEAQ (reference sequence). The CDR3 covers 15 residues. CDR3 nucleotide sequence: TGTGCCAGCAGCTTAGGACAGGGGGTCTCCTACGAGCAGTACTTC. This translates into CASSLGQGVSYEQYF.

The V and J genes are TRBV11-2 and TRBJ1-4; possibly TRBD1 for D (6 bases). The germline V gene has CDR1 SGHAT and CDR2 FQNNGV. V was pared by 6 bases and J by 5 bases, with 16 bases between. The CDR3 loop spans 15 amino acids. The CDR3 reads CASRPGQRRNEKLFF. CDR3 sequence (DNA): TGTGCCAGCAGACCCGGACAGAGGAGAAATGAAAAACTGTTTTTT.

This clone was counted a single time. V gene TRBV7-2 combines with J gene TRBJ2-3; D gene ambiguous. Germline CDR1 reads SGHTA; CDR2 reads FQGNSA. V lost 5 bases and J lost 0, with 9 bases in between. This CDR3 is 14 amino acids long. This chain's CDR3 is CASSPFSSTDTQYF. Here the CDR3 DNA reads TGTGCCAGCAGCCCCTTTTCTAGCACAGATACGCAGTATTTT.

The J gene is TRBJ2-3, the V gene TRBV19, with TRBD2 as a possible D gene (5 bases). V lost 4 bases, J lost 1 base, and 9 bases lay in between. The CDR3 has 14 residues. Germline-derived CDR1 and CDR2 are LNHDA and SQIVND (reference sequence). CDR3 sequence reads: CASSRGYGTDTQYF. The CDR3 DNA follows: TGTGCCAGTAGTAGAGGGTACGGCACAGATACGCAGTATTTT.

The CDR3, as DNA: TGTGCCAGCAGCTTGGAACTAGCGACGGCGAACACCGGGGAGCTGTTTTTT. This gives the protein CASSLELATANTGELFF. The chain joins TRBV5-4 to TRBJ2-2; 7 bases fit TRBD2. The CDR3 contains 17 residues. Germline V gives CDR1 SGHNT, CDR2 YYREEE (reference sequence). V was pared by 0 bases and J by 0 bases, with 5 bases of the junction left unmatched.

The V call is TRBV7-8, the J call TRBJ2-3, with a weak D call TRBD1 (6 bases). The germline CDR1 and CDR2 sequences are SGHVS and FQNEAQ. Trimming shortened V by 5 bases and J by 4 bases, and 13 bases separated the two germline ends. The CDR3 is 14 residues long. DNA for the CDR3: TGTGCCAGCAGCCTCGGGCAGGGGTCAGATACGCAGTATTTT. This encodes CASSLGQGSDTQYF.

The CDR3: CASSLSRLEQYF. The CDR3 DNA reads as TGTGCCAGCAGTTTGTCCCGCCTCGAGCAGTACTTC. V usage is TRBV28 and J usage is TRBJ2-7; D unresolved. CDR1 and CDR2 from the germline V gene are MDHEN and SYDVKM. Deletions cut 3 bases from V and 6 bases from J, with 9 bases between. The CDR3 covers 12 residues.

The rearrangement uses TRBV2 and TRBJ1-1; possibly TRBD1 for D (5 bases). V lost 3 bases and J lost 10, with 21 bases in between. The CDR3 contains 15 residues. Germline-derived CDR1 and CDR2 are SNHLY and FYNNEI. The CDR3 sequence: CASSEDLGPKHGAFF. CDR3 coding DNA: TGTGCCAGCAGTGAGGATCTGGGACCCAAACACGGAGCTTTCTTT.

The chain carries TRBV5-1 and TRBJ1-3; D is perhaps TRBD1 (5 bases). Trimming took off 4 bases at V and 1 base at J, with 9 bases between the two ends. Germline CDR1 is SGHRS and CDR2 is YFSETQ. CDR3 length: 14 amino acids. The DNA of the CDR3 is TGCGCCAGCAGCCCCGGGACGTCTGGAAACACCATATATTTT. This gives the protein CASSPGTSGNTIYF.

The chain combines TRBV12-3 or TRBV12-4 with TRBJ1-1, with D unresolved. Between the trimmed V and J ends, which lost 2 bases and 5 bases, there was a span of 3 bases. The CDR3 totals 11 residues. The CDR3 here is CASSLRTEAFF. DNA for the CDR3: TGTGCCAGCAGTTTAAGGACTGAAGCTTTCTTT.

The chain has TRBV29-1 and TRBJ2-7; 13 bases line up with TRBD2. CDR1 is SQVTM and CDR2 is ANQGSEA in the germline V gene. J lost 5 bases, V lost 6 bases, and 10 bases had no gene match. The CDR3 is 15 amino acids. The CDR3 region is CSVLGGTSGTHEQYF. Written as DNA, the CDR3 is TGCAGCGTCCTGGGGGGGACTAGCGGGACCCACGAGCAGTACTTC.

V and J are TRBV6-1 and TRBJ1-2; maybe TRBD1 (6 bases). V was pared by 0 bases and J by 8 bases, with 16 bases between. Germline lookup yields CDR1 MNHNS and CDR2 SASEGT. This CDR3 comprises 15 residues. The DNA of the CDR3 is TGTGCCAGCAGTGAAGCCGTGCGGGGGGCGCGGGGCTACACCTTC. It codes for CASSEAVRGARGYTF.

The chain's CDR3 is CASRGAGGGQPQHF. CDR3 DNA sequence: TGTGCCAGCAGAGGTGCCGGGGGTGGTCAGCCCCAGCATTTT. V and J are TRBV6-5 and TRBJ1-5, with D perhaps matching TRBD1 (5 bases). Germline V gene sequence: CDR1 MNHEY, CDR2 SVGAGI. This CDR3 has 14 residues. V was cut by 6 bases and J by 6 bases, with 15 bases left in between.

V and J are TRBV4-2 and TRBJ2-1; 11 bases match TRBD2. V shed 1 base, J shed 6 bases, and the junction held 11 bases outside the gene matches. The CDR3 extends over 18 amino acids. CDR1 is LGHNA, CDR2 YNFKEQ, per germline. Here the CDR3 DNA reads TGTGCCAGCAGCCAAGTGGGATTAGCGGGAGGGCTGGGCAATGAGCAGTTCTTC. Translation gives CASSQVGLAGGLGNEQFF.

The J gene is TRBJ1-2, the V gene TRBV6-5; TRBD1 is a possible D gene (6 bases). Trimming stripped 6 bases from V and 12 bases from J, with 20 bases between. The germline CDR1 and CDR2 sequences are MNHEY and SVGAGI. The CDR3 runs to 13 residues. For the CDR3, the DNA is TGTGCCAGCAGGAGGGACACATCGAGAGGGGACACCTTC. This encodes CASRRDTSRGDTF.

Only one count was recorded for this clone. The CDR3 bases are TGTGCCAGTAGGGGCGGGGGGTTCGCCGGGGAGCTGTTTTTT. It specifies CASRGGGFAGELFF. The chain uses TRBV19 and TRBJ2-2, with 8 bases lining up with TRBD2. This CDR3 is 14 amino acids long. Per germline, CDR1 LNHDA and CDR2 SQIVND (reference sequence). Losses at the gene ends were 6 bases for V and 6 bases for J; bases not matched to a gene: 6.

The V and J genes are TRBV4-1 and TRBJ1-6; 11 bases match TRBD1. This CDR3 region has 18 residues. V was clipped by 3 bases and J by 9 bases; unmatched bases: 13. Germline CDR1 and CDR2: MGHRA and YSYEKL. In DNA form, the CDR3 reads TGCGCCAGCAGCCACCGTACCCCGGACAGGGGGCAAGGTTCACCCCTCCACTTT. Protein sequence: CASSHRTPDRGQGSPLHF.

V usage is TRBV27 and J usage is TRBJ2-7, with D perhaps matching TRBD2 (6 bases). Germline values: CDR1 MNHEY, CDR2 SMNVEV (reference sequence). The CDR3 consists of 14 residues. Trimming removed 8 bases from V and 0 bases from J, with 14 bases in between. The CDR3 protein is CASQGAGSSYEQYF. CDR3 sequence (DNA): TGTGCCAGCCAGGGTGCGGGGAGCTCCTACGAGCAGTACTTC.

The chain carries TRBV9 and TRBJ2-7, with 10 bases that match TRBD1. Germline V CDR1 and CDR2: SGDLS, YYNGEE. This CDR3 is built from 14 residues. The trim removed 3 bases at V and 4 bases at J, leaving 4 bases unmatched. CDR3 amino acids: CASSATGGAYEQYF. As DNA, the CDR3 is TGTGCCAGCAGCGCGACAGGGGGCGCGTACGAGCAGTACTTC.

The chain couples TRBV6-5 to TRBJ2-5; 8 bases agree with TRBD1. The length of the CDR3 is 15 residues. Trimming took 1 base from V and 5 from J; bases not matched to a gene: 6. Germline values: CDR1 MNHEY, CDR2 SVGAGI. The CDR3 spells CASSYFAGGGETQYF. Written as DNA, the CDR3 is TGTGCCAGCAGTTACTTTGCAGGGGGCGGCGAGACCCAGTACTTC.

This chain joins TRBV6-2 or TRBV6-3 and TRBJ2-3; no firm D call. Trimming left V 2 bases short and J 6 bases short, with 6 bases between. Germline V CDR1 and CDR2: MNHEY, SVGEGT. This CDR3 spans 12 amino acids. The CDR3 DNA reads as TGTGCCAGCAGTTACGTCCGGGATACGCAGTATTTT. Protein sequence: CASSYVRDTQYF.

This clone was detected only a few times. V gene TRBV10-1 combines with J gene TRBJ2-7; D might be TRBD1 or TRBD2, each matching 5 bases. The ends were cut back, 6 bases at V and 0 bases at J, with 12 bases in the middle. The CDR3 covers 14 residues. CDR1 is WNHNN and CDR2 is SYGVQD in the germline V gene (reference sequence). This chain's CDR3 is CASSRDASSYEQYF. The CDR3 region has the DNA TGCGCCAGCAGCCGGGACGCCTCCTCCTACGAGCAGTACTTC.

CDR3 nucleotides: TGTGCCAGCAGTGTCCTGGGGAGTCAGCCCCAGCATTTT. Its translation: CASSVLGSQPQHF. This sequence joins TRBV2 and TRBJ1-5; D gene ambiguous. CDR1 and CDR2 from the germline V gene are SNHLY and FYNNEI. This CDR3 is 13 amino acids long. The ends were cut back, 4 bases at V and 6 bases at J, with 10 bases in the middle.

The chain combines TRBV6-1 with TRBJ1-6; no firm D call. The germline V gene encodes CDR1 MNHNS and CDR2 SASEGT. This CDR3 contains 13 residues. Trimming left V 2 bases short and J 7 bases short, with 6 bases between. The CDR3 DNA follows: TGTGCCAGCAGTGAAACCTTCAATTCACCCCTCCACTTT. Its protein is CASSETFNSPLHF.

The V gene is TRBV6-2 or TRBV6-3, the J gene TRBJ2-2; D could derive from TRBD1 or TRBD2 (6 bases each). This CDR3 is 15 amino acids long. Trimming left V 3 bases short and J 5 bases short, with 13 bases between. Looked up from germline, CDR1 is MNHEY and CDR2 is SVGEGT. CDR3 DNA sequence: TGTGCCAGCAGTTATGGGAGAGGGGGGACCGGGGAGCTGTTTTTT. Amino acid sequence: CASSYGRGGTGELFF.

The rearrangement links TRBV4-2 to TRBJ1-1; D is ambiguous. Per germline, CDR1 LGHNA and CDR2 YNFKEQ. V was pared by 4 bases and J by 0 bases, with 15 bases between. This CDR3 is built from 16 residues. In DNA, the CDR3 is TGTGCCAGCAGCCCTCCGGGTCAGGCAATGAACACTGAAGCTTTCTTT. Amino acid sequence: CASSPPGQAMNTEAFF.

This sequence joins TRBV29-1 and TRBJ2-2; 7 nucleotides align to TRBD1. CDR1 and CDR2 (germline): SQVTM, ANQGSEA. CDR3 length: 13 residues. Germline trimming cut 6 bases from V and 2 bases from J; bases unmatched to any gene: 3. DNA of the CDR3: TGCAGCGTCAGACAGGGCAACACCGGGGAGCTGTTTTTT. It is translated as CSVRQGNTGELFF.

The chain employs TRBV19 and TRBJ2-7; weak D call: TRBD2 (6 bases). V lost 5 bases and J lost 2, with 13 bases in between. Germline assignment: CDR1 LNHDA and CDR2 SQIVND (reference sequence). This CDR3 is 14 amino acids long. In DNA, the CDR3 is TGTGCCAGTAGTCCTTTGGGGGGTACCTACGAGCAGTACTTC. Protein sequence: CASSPLGGTYEQYF.